These 5 T cell receptor beta chains share one sample of origin, sequenced in a study of OX40 agonist ivuxolimab in advanced cancers. Clones were sequenced by immunoSEQ multiplex PCR, and TCRdb holds only the in-frame ones, with some missing. The sample includes about 46,000 clones, around 87% of them seen just once. The input for sequencing was CD4+ or CD8+ T cells sorted from blood, taken in a trial of the OX40 agonist ivuxolimab. The receptors derive from an adult with an advanced solid tumor such as melanoma, head and neck, liver or kidney cancer.

This clone has just one count. This sequence joins TRBV5-1 and TRBJ2-1; 7 bases match TRBD2. CDR1 is SGHRS, CDR2 YFSETQ, per germline. This CDR3 is 16 amino acids long. The V and J ends lost 0 bases and 5 bases, in that order; junction bases with no gene match: 8. The DNA of the CDR3 is TGCGCCAGCAGCTTGGTTCCGCGGGAGATCAACAATGAGCAGTTCTTC. Translating it yields CASSLVPREINNEQFF.

This rearrangement joins TRBV2 to TRBJ1-4; D perhaps matches TRBD1 (5 bases). V lost 6 bases and J lost 8, with 10 bases in between. CDR3 size: 12 residues. The V gene's germline CDR1 is SNHLY and CDR2 FYNNEI. Here the CDR3 reads CASRAGREKLFF. The CDR3 DNA is TGTGCCAGCAGGGCAGGGCGGGAAAAACTGTTTTTT. Combining the CDR3 with reference TRBV2 and TRBJ1-4 gives the whole variable domain EPEVTQTPSHQVTQMGQEVILRCVPISNHLYFYWYRQILGQKVEFLVSFYNNEISEKSEIFDDQFSVERPDGSNFTLKIRSTKLEDSAMYFCASRAGREKLFFGSGTQLSVL.

The rearrangement uses TRBV6-5 and TRBJ2-1; a weak D match, TRBD2 (6 bases). CDR3 length: 15 amino acids. The V end lost 5 bases, the J end lost 1 base, and 12 bases lay between the germline ends. Germline V gene sequence: CDR1 MNHEY, CDR2 SVGAGI. The CDR3 spells CASSAPGGSYNEQFF. The CDR3, as DNA: TGTGCCAGCAGTGCCCCCGGGGGATCCTACAATGAGCAGTTCTTC.

This clone has just one count. CDR3 region: CASSFRAGGLNNEQFF. Here the CDR3 DNA reads TGTGCCAGCAGTTTTAGGGCGGGGGGGCTTAACAATGAGCAGTTCTTC. This chain joins TRBV27 and TRBJ2-1; 9 positions match TRBD2. Trimming took 3 bases from V and 5 from J; bases not matched to a gene: 8. Germline V gene data show CDR1 as MNHEY and CDR2 as SMNVEV (reference sequence). This CDR3 has 16 residues.

V is TRBV9 and J is TRBJ1-1; D possibly corresponds to TRBD1 (5 bases). V lost 3 bases to trimming and J lost 5 bases, with 26 bases between them. The CDR3 is 18 amino acids. Germline lookup yields CDR1 SGDLS and CDR2 YYNGEE. CDR3 residues: CASSAGPSRIMGRTEAFF. The CDR3 nucleotides are TGTGCCAGCAGCGCCGGTCCGTCTCGAATCATGGGGCGGACTGAAGCTTTCTTT.